This passage covers 14 T cell receptor beta chains from one sample sequenced in a study of CD8 T cells in ankylosing spondylitis. Study-wide results and caveats: The study identified a TCR beta motif of several highly homologous variants that appeared characteristic of ankylosing spondylitis blood.

TCRdb ran MiXCR on the 5' RACE reads and lists one entry per CDR3 protein. This sample has almost 400,000 distinct CDR3 sequences, with 20% to 25% found just once. Their recognized antigens are unknown. The sequenced sample was blood, either unsorted or a sorted T cell fraction (not recorded which). These receptors came from a male donor with ankylosing spondylitis.

This chain connects TRBV6-6 to TRBJ2-7; D not certain. Trimming stripped 4 bases from V and 1 base from J, with 8 bases between. This CDR3 is built from 13 residues. Looked up from germline, CDR1 is MNHNY and CDR2 is SVGAGI (reference sequence). In DNA form, the CDR3 reads TGTGCCAGCAGTTCCCTTCGTTCCTACGAGCAGTACTTC. Its translation: CASSSLRSYEQYF.

This chain uses TRBV20-1 with TRBJ2-7, with 7 bases lining up with TRBD1. V shed 6 bases, J shed 1 base, and the junction held 15 bases outside the gene matches. From germline, CDR1 is DFQATT and CDR2 SNEGSKA (reference sequence). The CDR3 has 16 residues. CDR3 nucleotides: TGCAGTGCCAGACTCTTGGCAGGGGGATATTCCTACGAGCAGTACTTC. Translated, it gives CSARLLAGGYSYEQYF.

V gene TRBV12-3 or TRBV12-4 combines with J gene TRBJ2-1; 10 bases map to TRBD2. J lost 10 bases, V lost 10 bases, and 13 bases had no gene match. The CDR3 contains 14 residues. The CDR3 DNA sequence: TGTGCCACCAGGACTAGCGGTCCGACGAGGGAGCAGTTCTTC. Protein: CATRTSGPTREQFF.

This clonotype was observed a handful of times. V is TRBV7-6 and J is TRBJ2-5; tentatively, D is TRBD1 (6 bases). Germline loops: CDR1 SGHVS, CDR2 FNYEAQ. This CDR3 contains 13 residues. The ends were cut back, 5 bases at V and 5 bases at J, with 12 bases in the middle. The CDR3 loop reads CASSTRQGETQYF. Written as DNA, the CDR3 is TGTGCCAGCAGCACACGCCAGGGGGAGACCCAGTACTTC.

V gene TRBV19 combines with J gene TRBJ1-2; no reliable D call. The CDR3 runs 13 residues. Trimming stripped 5 bases from V and 0 bases from J, with 7 bases between. Germline V gives CDR1 LNHDA, CDR2 SQIVND (reference sequence). The CDR3 DNA is TGTGCCAGTAGTCTCATATCTAACTATGGCTACACCTTC. Its translation: CASSLISNYGYTF.

This clonotype was counted a few times. V is TRBV24-1 and J is TRBJ1-2, with D hard to call. Germline V lookup: CDR1 KGHDR, CDR2 SFDVKD. The CDR3 consists of 12 residues. With 5 bases removed from V and 5 bases from J, the gap between germline ends came to 8 bases. The chain's CDR3 is CATSGEGYGYTF. The DNA for the CDR3 is TGTGCCACCAGTGGGGAAGGGTATGGCTACACCTTC.

V usage is TRBV6-6 and J usage is TRBJ2-5; D is unclear. Per the germline V gene, CDR1 is MNHNY and CDR2 is SVGAGI (reference sequence). Trimming left V 6 bases short and J 5 bases short, with 13 bases between. The CDR3 loop spans 13 amino acids. CDR3 sequence: CASSYGERETQYF. Written as DNA, the CDR3 is TGTGCCAGCAGCTATGGGGAAAGGGAGACCCAGTACTTC.

This clonotype was counted between two and nine times. The V call is TRBV11-1, the J call TRBJ1-4; D perhaps matches TRBD1 (6 bases). The CDR3 is 18 residues long. Germline V gives CDR1 SGHAT, CDR2 FQDESV (reference sequence). The V end was cut by 3 bases, the J end by 3 bases, with 20 bases between. CDR3 sequence (DNA): TGTGCCAGCAGCTTTCGATCCTCCTACAGGGTTCCTAATGAAAAACTGTTTTTT. It yields the protein CASSFRSSYRVPNEKLFF.

CDR3 in amino acids: CSAITGTGAIQYF. In DNA form, the CDR3 reads TGCAGTGCTATTACCGGGACAGGGGCCATTCAGTACTTC. The rearrangement uses TRBV20-1 and TRBJ2-4; 10 nucleotides align to TRBD1. The CDR3 is 13 residues long. Trimming removed 4 bases from V and 9 bases from J; junction bases left unmatched: 6. Germline assignment: CDR1 DFQATT and CDR2 SNEGSKA (reference sequence).

The table lists this clonotype with a few counts. This sequence joins TRBV5-6 and TRBJ1-1, with D perhaps TRBD1 (6 bases). V lost 7 bases to trimming and J lost 4 bases, with 20 bases between them. CDR1 is SGHDT, CDR2 YYEEEE, per germline. The CDR3 extends over 15 amino acids. CDR3 nucleotide sequence: TGTGCCAGCGCCCCGGGGGGGGGCGCGTTCACTGAAGCTTTCTTT. It yields the protein CASAPGGGAFTEAFF.

This sequence joins TRBV6-1 and TRBJ1-1; 7 bases are a match to TRBD1. The CDR3 is 14 residues long. After removal of 6 bases from V and 1 base from J, the junction contained 5 bases not matched to a gene. The V gene's germline CDR1 is MNHNS and CDR2 SASEGT. CDR3 in DNA: TGTGCCAGCAGACGACGGGACAGGAACACTGAAGCTTTCTTT. Protein sequence: CASRRRDRNTEAFF.

This chain uses TRBV4-1 with TRBJ2-4; D uncertain. In germline, CDR1 is MGHRA, CDR2 YSYEKL. The V end was cut by 1 base, the J end by 0 bases, with 10 bases between. The CDR3 sequence is 16 residues long. This chain's CDR3 is CASSQVHTVAKNIQYF. CDR3 DNA sequence: TGCGCCAGCAGCCAAGTCCACACTGTAGCCAAAAACATTCAGTACTTC.

This clonotype was seen only a few times. V is TRBV12-3 or TRBV12-4 and J is TRBJ2-5; 8 bases agree with TRBD1. Trimming removed 4 bases from V and 5 bases from J; junction bases left unmatched: 6. The CDR3 length is 14 residues. CDR3 nucleotides: TGTGCCAGCAGTTCCACAAACAGGGGGGAGACCCAGTACTTC. Translation gives CASSSTNRGETQYF.

A note on this clonotype: At one end the junction does not follow the germline gene, possibly because of a read error. The chain links TRBV20-1 to TRBJ2-7; tentatively, D is TRBD1 or TRBD2 (5 bases each). The CDR3 extends over 14 amino acids. The germline CDR1 and CDR2 sequences are DFQATT and SNEGSKA (reference sequence). The CDR3 coding sequence is TGCAGCGCTAGGGGTCGCAGTGGGGAGTACGAGCAGTACTTC. Its protein is CSARGRSGEYEQYF.